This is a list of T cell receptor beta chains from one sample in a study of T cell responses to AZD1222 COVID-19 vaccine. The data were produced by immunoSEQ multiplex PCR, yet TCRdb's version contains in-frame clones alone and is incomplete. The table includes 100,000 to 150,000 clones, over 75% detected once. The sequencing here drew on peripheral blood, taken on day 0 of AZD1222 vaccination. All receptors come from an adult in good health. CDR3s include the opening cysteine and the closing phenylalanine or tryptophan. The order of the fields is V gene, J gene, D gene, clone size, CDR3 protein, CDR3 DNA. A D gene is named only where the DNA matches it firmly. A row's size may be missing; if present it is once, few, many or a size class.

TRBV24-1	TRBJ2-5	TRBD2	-	CATSDLGSSGQETQYF	TGTGCCACCAGTGATCTGGGGTCTAGCGGGCAAGAGACCCAGTACTTC
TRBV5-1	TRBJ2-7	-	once	CASSASSSSYEQYF	TGCGCCAGCAGCGCAAGTTCGAGCTCCTACGAGCAGTACTTC
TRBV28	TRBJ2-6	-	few	CASSKDSSGANVLTF	TGTGCCAGCAGCAAGGACAGCTCTGGGGCCAACGTCCTGACTTTC
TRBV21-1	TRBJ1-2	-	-	CASSGDGLYGYTF	TGTGCCAGCAGCGGGGACGGATTGTATGGCTACACCTTC
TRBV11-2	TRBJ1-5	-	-	CASSSGQYSNQPQHF	TGTGCCAGCAGCTCCGGACAGTATAGCAATCAGCCCCAGCATTTT
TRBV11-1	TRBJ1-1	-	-	CASRRRAQALAFF	TGTGCCAGCAGGCGTAGAGCACAGGCCCTGGCTTTCTTT
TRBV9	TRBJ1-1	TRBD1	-	CASSITQGAETEAFF	TGTGCCAGCAGCATAACACAGGGGGCGGAAACTGAAGCTTTCTTT
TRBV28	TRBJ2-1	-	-	CASSPWGEGGDEQFF	TGTGCCAGCAGCCCCTGGGGTGAGGGGGGCGATGAGCAGTTCTTC
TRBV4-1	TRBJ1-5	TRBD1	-	CASSPTGNANQPQHF	TGCGCCAGCAGCCCGACAGGGAACGCCAATCAGCCCCAGCATTTT
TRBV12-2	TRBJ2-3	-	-	CASRLQGLAGYHTDTQYF	TGTGCAAGTCGCTTACAGGGTCTAGCGGGATATCACACAGATACGCAGTATTTT
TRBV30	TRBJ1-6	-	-	CALGDGVTYNSPLHF	TGTGCCTTGGGGGATGGGGTAACCTATAATTCACCCCTCCACTTT
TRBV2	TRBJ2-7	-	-	CASKDRGYEQYF	TGTGCCAGCAAAGATCGGGGCTACGAGCAGTACTTC
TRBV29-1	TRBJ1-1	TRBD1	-	CSGGTGRGTEAFF	TGCAGCGGAGGGACAGGGCGGGGCACTGAAGCTTTCTTT
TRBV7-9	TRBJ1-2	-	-	CASSQPLVGYTF	TGTGCCAGCAGCCAACCCCTAGTTGGCTACACCTTC
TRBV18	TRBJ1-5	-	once	CASSLSGSIQQPQHF	TGTGCCAGCTCCCTTTCCGGGTCAATCCAGCAGCCCCAGCATTTT
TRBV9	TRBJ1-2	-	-	CASSPQTGTYGYTF	TGTGCCAGCAGCCCCCAGACCGGGACCTATGGCTACACCTTC
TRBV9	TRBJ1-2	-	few	CASRANYGYTF	TGTGCCAGCAGGGCCAACTATGGCTACACCTTC
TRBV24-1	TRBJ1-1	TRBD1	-	CATSDAAGGNTEAFF	TGTGCCACCAGTGATGCAGCAGGGGGAAACACTGAAGCTTTCTTT
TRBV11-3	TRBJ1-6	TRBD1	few	CASSLRDRGPSPLHF	TGTGCCAGCAGCTTAAGGGACAGGGGGCCTTCACCCCTCCACTTT
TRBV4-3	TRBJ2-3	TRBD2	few	CASSQDLAGGPDTQYF	TGCGCCAGCAGCCAAGACCTAGCGGGGGGGCCAGATACGCAGTATTTT
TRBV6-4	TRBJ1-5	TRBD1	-	CASREQGPQPQHF	TGTGCCAGCAGGGAACAGGGGCCTCAGCCCCAGCATTTT
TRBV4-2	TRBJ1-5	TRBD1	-	CASRDVGQGGFNQPQHF	TGTGCCAGCAGAGATGTTGGGCAGGGGGGGTTCAATCAGCCCCAGCATTTT
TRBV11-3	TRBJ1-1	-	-	CASSSDGNTEAFF	TGTGCCAGCAGCAGTGACGGGAACACTGAAGCTTTCTTT
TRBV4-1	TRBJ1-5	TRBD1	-	CASSQDKWQGVNQPQHF	TGCGCCAGCAGCCAAGATAAGTGGCAGGGGGTCAATCAGCCCCAGCATTTT
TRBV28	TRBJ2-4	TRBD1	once	CASSSGTGRDIQYF	TGTGCCAGCAGTTCAGGGACAGGGAGGGACATTCAGTACTTC
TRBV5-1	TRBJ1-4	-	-	CASSRGSEATNEKLFF	TGCGCCAGCAGCCGGGGATCTGAGGCAACTAATGAAAAACTGTTTTTT
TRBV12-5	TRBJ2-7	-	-	CASGLATYSYEQYF	TGTGCTAGTGGTTTGGCCACGTACTCCTACGAGCAGTACTTC
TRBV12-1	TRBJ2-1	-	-	CASSFPTSGGAFNEQFF	TGTGCCAGCAGCTTCCCGACTAGCGGGGGGGCCTTCAATGAGCAGTTCTTC
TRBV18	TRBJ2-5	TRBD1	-	CASSPPTGGETQYF	TGTGCCAGCTCACCACCGACAGGGGGAGAGACCCAGTACTTC
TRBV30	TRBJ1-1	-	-	CAWRIQGYTEAFF	TGTGCCTGGAGGATACAGGGATACACTGAAGCTTTCTTT
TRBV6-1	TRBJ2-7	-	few	CASSDVASAPREQYF	TGTGCCAGCAGTGATGTCGCGTCCGCGCCACGCGAGCAGTACTTC
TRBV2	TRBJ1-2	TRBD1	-	CASGQGPYGYTF	TGTGCCAGCGGACAGGGACCCTATGGCTACACCTTC
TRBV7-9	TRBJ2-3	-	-	CASSLSGFRTDTQYF	TGTGCCAGCAGCTTAAGCGGTTTCCGCACAGATACGCAGTATTTT
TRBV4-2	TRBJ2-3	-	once	CASSQDMAGEADTQYF	TGTGCCAGCAGCCAAGATATGGCAGGGGAGGCAGATACGCAGTATTTT
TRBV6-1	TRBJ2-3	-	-	CASSETGQPDTQYF	TGTGCCAGCAGTGAAACAGGACAGCCAGATACGCAGTATTTT
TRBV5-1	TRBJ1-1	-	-	CASSLRRVNTEAFF	TGCGCCAGCAGCTTGCGCAGGGTGAACACTGAAGCTTTCTTT
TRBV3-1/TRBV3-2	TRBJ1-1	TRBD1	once	CASSQSTGGTEAFF	TGTGCCAGCAGCCAATCGACAGGGGGGACTGAAGCTTTCTTT
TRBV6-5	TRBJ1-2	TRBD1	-	CASSPDREYGYTF	TGTGCCAGCAGTCCGGACAGGGAATATGGCTACACCTTC
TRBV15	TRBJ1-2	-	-	CATSIAGLGYTF	TGTGCCACCAGCATTGCAGGGTTGGGCTACACCTTC
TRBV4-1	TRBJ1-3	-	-	CASSQSFQPNSGNTIYF	TGCGCCAGCAGCCAATCCTTCCAGCCCAACTCTGGAAACACCATATATTTT
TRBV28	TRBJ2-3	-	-	CASSLSRGAGDTQYF	TGTGCCAGCAGTTTATCCAGGGGCGCCGGCGATACGCAGTATTTT
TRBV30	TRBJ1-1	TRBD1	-	CAWSSYFGQGSNTEAFF	TGTGCCTGGAGTTCCTACTTCGGACAGGGAAGTAACACTGAAGCTTTCTTT
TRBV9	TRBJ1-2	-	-	CASSGGGYTF	TGTGCCAGCAGCGGAGGGGGCTACACCTTC
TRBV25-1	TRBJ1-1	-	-	CASSEPGAVTEAFF	TGTGCCAGCAGTGAACCGGGGGCGGTCACTGAAGCTTTCTTT
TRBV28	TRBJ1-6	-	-	CASIQQGPVSPLHF	TGTGCCTCCATACAGCAGGGACCGGTTTCACCCCTCCACTTT
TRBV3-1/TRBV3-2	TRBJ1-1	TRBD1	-	CASSQPARQGEAFF	TGTGCCAGCAGCCAACCCGCCCGACAGGGGGAAGCTTTCTTT